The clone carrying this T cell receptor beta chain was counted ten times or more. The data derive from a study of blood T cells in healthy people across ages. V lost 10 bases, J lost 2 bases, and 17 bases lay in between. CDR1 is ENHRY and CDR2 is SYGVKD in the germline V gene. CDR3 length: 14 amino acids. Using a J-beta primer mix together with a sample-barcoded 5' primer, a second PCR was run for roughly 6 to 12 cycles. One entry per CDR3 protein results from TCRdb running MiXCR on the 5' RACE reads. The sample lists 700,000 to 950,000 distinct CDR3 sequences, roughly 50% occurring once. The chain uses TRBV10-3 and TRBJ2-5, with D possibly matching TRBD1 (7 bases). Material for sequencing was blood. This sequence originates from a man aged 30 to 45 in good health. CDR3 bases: TGTGCCAGCGGGACAGCCCTGTTACAAGAGACCCAGTACTTC. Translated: CASGTALLQETQYF.